One and the same sample provided the 20 T cell receptor beta chains below, sequenced in a study of shared clonotypes between healthy human individuals (dated by TCRdb to 2018 to 2021). Library generation was performed with the immunoSEQ multiplex PCR assay. Imported from immuneACCESS, the table was reduced by TCRdb to in-frame sequences with V and J called. These copies leave out some clones; in studies compared against another copy, an unresolved V gene accounts for under half, and the cause of the remainder is not known. This sample gives more than 400,000 clones in total; around 73% of them show up just once. In total, the top ten clones hold around 12% of the sample. The source material was PBMCs. The receptors were gathered from a woman in her thirties or forties in good health. Some clones in this sample may be carry-over from other donors' samples.

The chain joins TRBV5-8 to TRBJ1-2; the D is unclear. The CDR3 sequence is 12 residues long. Per the germline V gene, CDR1 is SGHTS and CDR2 is YDEGEE. Trimming pared 2 bases from V and 8 bases from J, leaving 10 bases between. Here the CDR3 DNA reads TGTGCCAGCAGCTTAACCCTAGAGGGCTACACCTTC. The encoded protein is CASSLTLEGYTF.

This clone was recorded a few times. The rearrangement uses TRBV4-1 and TRBJ2-7; D not certain. V was clipped by 3 bases and J by 3 bases, with 15 bases between them. Germline assignment: CDR1 MGHRA and CDR2 YSYEKL. The CDR3 totals 15 residues. The CDR3 loop reads CASSHIERADYEQYF. CDR3 in DNA: TGCGCCAGCAGCCACATCGAAAGGGCCGACTACGAGCAGTACTTC.

The chain carries TRBV7-2 and TRBJ2-7; D call uncertain. V was shortened by 1 base and J by 1 base, with 8 bases between the two germline ends. Germline CDR1 and CDR2: SGHTA and FQGNSA. There are 14 residues in the CDR3. CDR3 amino acids: CASSLGPRSYEQYF. For the CDR3, the DNA is TGTGCCAGCAGCTTAGGGCCCAGGTCCTACGAGCAGTACTTC.

Worth noting for this clone: A much larger clone differs from this one at a single base, so this may be a read error. Within the sample, other DNA sequences also encode this same CDR3. The chain has TRBV29-1 and TRBJ1-5; D is unclear. There are 15 residues in the CDR3. Germline CDR1 SQVTM, CDR2 ANQGSEA. CDR3 DNA: TGCAGCGCGTCCGACGGGTTTTTAGGGAATCAGCCCCAGCATTTC. Translation gives CSASDGFLGNQPQHF.

This chain joins TRBV14 and TRBJ2-7; possibly TRBD2 for D (5 bases). The V gene's germline CDR1 is SGHDN and CDR2 FVKESK. V lost 8 bases, J lost 0 bases, and 8 bases lay in between. The CDR3 loop spans 12 amino acids. The CDR3 DNA reads TGTGCCAGCGGGAGAAGCTCCTACGAGCAGTACTTC. Protein sequence: CASGRSSYEQYF.

There are a few counts of this clone. V usage is TRBV6-5 and J usage is TRBJ1-1, with 7 positions matching TRBD1. This CDR3 has 16 residues. From germline, CDR1 is MNHEY and CDR2 SVGAGI. After removal of 4 bases from V and 0 bases from J, the junction contained 8 bases not matched to a gene. DNA for the CDR3: TGTGCCAGCAGTTTACGACAGGGACTAATGAACACTGAAGCTTTCTTT. Its protein product is CASSLRQGLMNTEAFF.

This clone was detected only a few times. The chain joins TRBV4-2 to TRBJ1-1; D remains ambiguous. Per the germline V gene, CDR1 is LGHNA and CDR2 is YNFKEQ. The V end was cut by 2 bases, the J end by 1 base, with 14 bases between. CDR3 length: 16 amino acids. Here the CDR3 reads CASSQINGRGNTEAFF. CDR3 sequence (DNA): TGTGCCAGCAGCCAAATTAACGGACGAGGGAACACTGAAGCTTTCTTT.

The chain joins TRBV27 to TRBJ2-7, with a possible D match to TRBD2 (5 bases). This CDR3 region has 13 residues. Trimming pared 2 bases from V and 2 bases from J, leaving 7 bases between. The germline CDR1 and CDR2 sequences are MNHEY and SMNVEV (reference sequence). CDR3 protein: CASSLRTAYEQYF. The CDR3 DNA sequence: TGTGCCAGCAGTTTAAGGACTGCCTACGAGCAGTACTTC.

This clone was recorded a few times. The gene calls are TRBV29-1 and TRBJ1-5; 8 bases agree with TRBD1. The germline V gene encodes CDR1 SQVTM and CDR2 ANQGSEA. The J segment lost 6 bases and the V segment lost 7 bases, leaving 8 bases of the junction unmatched. CDR3 size: 13 residues. In DNA, the CDR3 is TGCAGCGCTGGACAGGGAGATGGTCAGCCCCAGCATTTT. Protein sequence: CSAGQGDGQPQHF.

CDR3 nucleotide sequence: TGTGCCAGCTCACCGCTGAACCTAGCGGGAGGGACTAGCTCCTACGAGCAGTACTTC. Residues: CASSPLNLAGGTSSYEQYF. The chain is built from TRBV18 and TRBJ2-7; 12 bases are shared with TRBD2. From germline, CDR1 is KGHSH and CDR2 LQKENI. With 3 bases clipped from V and 0 bases from J, the junction kept 12 bases outside the gene matches. The CDR3 contains 19 residues.

The CDR3 here is CASSYSLAGTDTQYF. Written as DNA, the CDR3 is TGTGCCAGCAGTTACTCGCTAGCTGGTACAGATACGCAGTATTTT. The chain employs TRBV6-5 and TRBJ2-3; D might be TRBD2 (5 bases). The CDR3 loop spans 15 amino acids. Trimming took 0 bases from V and 3 from J, leaving 10 bases between them. Germline V gene lookup returns CDR1 MNHEY and CDR2 SVGAGI.

The rearrangement links TRBV4-2 to TRBJ2-7; TRBD2 aligns across 8 bases. This CDR3 spans 15 amino acids. Germline trimming cut 2 bases from V and 6 bases from J; bases unmatched to any gene: 9. From germline, CDR1 is LGHNA and CDR2 YNFKEQ. The DNA of the CDR3 is TGTGCCAGCAGCCAAAGTGGACTAGCAGGTTCCGAGCAGTACTTC. Translated, it gives CASSQSGLAGSEQYF.

V usage is TRBV18 and J usage is TRBJ1-1; D uncertain. V was clipped by 4 bases and J by 5 bases, with 11 bases between them. CDR3 length equals 13 residues. Germline V CDR1 and CDR2: KGHSH, LQKENI. This CDR3 reads CASSRAVETEAFF. The CDR3 DNA sequence: TGTGCCAGCTCACGAGCTGTGGAGACTGAAGCTTTCTTT.

V and J are TRBV5-1 and TRBJ2-5; the D gene could be TRBD1 or TRBD2 (5 bases each). Between the trimmed V and J ends, which lost 4 bases and 2 bases, there was a span of 9 bases. There are 13 residues in the CDR3. CDR1 SGHRS and CDR2 YFSETQ come from the germline V gene. CDR3 sequence reads: CASSEGPQETQYF. In DNA, the CDR3 is TGCGCCAGCAGCGAGGGACCACAAGAGACCCAGTACTTC.

The rearrangement links TRBV29-1 to TRBJ2-3, with TRBD2 matching over 7 bases. Germline CDR1 reads SQVTM; CDR2 reads ANQGSEA. The CDR3 has 16 amino acids. V trimming: 2 bases; J trimming: 4 bases; junction bases outside the gene matches: 12. The CDR3 sequence is CSVERGSPVSADTQYF. Written as DNA, the CDR3 is TGCAGCGTTGAACGCGGGAGTCCCGTTTCTGCAGATACGCAGTATTTT.

The rearrangement uses TRBV10-3 and TRBJ1-1; no clear D. The CDR3 runs 13 residues. V was shortened by 0 bases and J by 10 bases, with 12 bases between the two germline ends. Germline CDR1 and CDR2: ENHRY and SYGVKD. The CDR3 is CAISESVRSLAFF. In nucleotides, the CDR3 is TGTGCCATCAGTGAGTCGGTTAGGTCGCTAGCTTTCTTT.

This chain links TRBV11-2 with TRBJ2-7; perhaps TRBD2 as D (6 bases). Germline CDR1 reads SGHAT; CDR2 reads FQNNGV. This CDR3 contains 15 residues. Trimming shortened V by 1 base and J by 0 bases, and 10 bases separated the two germline ends. Written as DNA, the CDR3 is TGTGCCAGCAGCTTAGGTAGCGGCCGCTCCTACGAGCAGTACTTC. This gives the protein CASSLGSGRSYEQYF.

This clone has just a few counts. The genes are TRBV27 and TRBJ1-1; D remains unclear. The CDR3 spans 13 residues. Per the germline V gene, CDR1 is MNHEY and CDR2 is SMNVEV (reference sequence). Trimming pared 3 bases from V and 5 bases from J, leaving 10 bases between. CDR3 in amino acids: CASSFSSGTEAFF. The CDR3 nucleotides read TGTGCCAGCAGTTTCTCGTCTGGGACTGAAGCTTTCTTT.

The chain uses TRBV28 and TRBJ2-6; D is unclear. The CDR3 covers 13 residues. V dropped 8 bases and J dropped 0 bases, with 5 bases sitting between them. Germline-derived CDR1 and CDR2 are MDHEN and SYDVKM. CDR3 bases: TGTGCCAGCTGCCTCTCTGGGGCCAACGTCCTGACTTTC. It yields the protein CASCLSGANVLTF.

The chain combines TRBV9 with TRBJ2-1; tentative D call: TRBD1 (5 bases). This CDR3 has 16 amino acids. Deletions cut 3 bases from V and 0 bases from J, with 13 bases between. Germline CDR1 is SGDLS and CDR2 is YYNGEE. The chain's CDR3 is CASSAQVLFSYNEQFF. The CDR3 nucleotides are TGTGCCAGCAGCGCACAGGTTCTATTCTCCTACAATGAGCAGTTCTTC.